This entry lists 9 T cell receptor beta chains sequenced from one sample in a study of blood T cell repertoires in COVID-19. Profiling relied on immunoSEQ multiplex PCR, and the TCRdb table lists in-frame clones only, not all of them. The sample has 200,000 to 250,000 clones; roughly nine tenths are singletons. Sequenced: peripheral blood. The receptors come from a woman aged 50 to 60 with acute or convalescent COVID-19.

The chain recombines TRBV18 with TRBJ2-7; 8 bases are shared with TRBD2. V was pared by 4 bases and J by 4 bases, with 12 bases of the junction left unmatched. CDR3 length: 16 residues. Per the germline V gene, CDR1 is KGHSH and CDR2 is LQKENI. CDR3 amino acids: CASSRSPASGPYEQYF. DNA of the CDR3: TGTGCCAGCTCACGTTCCCCGGCTAGCGGGCCGTACGAGCAGTACTTC.

The genes are TRBV9 and TRBJ1-2; no reliable D call. CDR1 is SGDLS and CDR2 is YYNGEE in the germline V gene. The CDR3 length is 14 residues. Trimming took off 3 bases at V and 3 bases at J, with 12 bases between the two ends. The CDR3 DNA reads TGTGCCAGCAGCGCCGCGGCAGAACACTATGGCTACACCTTC. This sequence encodes CASSAAAEHYGYTF.

This clone appeared a single time. The chain uses TRBV28 and TRBJ1-1, with 10 bases matching TRBD1. The CDR3 loop spans 15 amino acids. Germline V lookup: CDR1 MDHEN, CDR2 SYDVKM. V gave up 3 bases and J gave up 1 base; unmatched junction bases: 2. The CDR3, as DNA: TGTGCCAGCAGTTTGGACAGGGGGGGGAACACTGAAGCTTTCTTT. Residues: CASSLDRGGNTEAFF.

This clone has only one observation. The chain couples TRBV7-9 to TRBJ2-2; D gene unclear. The germline V gene has CDR1 SEHNR and CDR2 FQNEAQ (reference sequence). With 3 bases removed from V and 0 bases from J, the gap between germline ends came to 5 bases. There are 14 residues in the CDR3. The CDR3 here is CASSLGTNTGELFF. The CDR3 nucleotides are TGTGCCAGCAGCTTGGGCACGAACACCGGGGAGCTGTTTTTT.

Worth noting for this clone: The same CDR3 is also encoded by other DNA sequences in this sample. This chain connects TRBV7-2 to TRBJ2-5; D is undetermined. The germline V gene has CDR1 SGHTA and CDR2 FQGNSA. Trimming removed 0 bases at V and 4 bases at J, with 3 bases between. The CDR3 extends over 12 amino acids. The chain's CDR3 is CASSLARETQYF. As DNA, the CDR3 is TGTGCCAGCAGCTTAGCGCGAGAGACCCAGTACTTC.

This clone was observed a single time. This chain connects TRBV24-1 to TRBJ1-2, with 7 bases that match TRBD1. V trimming: 7 bases; J trimming: 6 bases; junction bases outside the gene matches: 7. The CDR3 has 13 residues. Germline CDR1 reads KGHDR; CDR2 reads SFDVKD. The CDR3 spells CATRAGTGDGYTF. Here the CDR3 DNA reads TGTGCCACCAGGGCTGGTACAGGGGATGGCTACACCTTC.

V usage is TRBV13 and J usage is TRBJ2-3, with 9 bases identical to TRBD1. Germline V gene data show CDR1 as PRHDT and CDR2 as FYEKMQ (reference sequence). This CDR3 has 16 amino acids. Germline trimming cut 1 base from V and 2 bases from J; bases unmatched to any gene: 4. This chain's CDR3 is CASSLVGTGTTDTQYF. The CDR3 DNA reads as TGTGCCAGCAGCTTAGTGGGGACAGGGACCACAGATACGCAGTATTTT.

V usage is TRBV9 and J usage is TRBJ2-5; D is perhaps TRBD1 (6 bases). V lost 0 bases and J lost 3, with 6 bases in between. Germline V gene lookup returns CDR1 SGDLS and CDR2 YYNGEE. The CDR3 has 13 amino acids. For the CDR3, the DNA is TGTGCCAGCAGCGTAGACAGGGAAGAGACCCAGTACTTC. It encodes CASSVDREETQYF.

The chain couples TRBV7-2 to TRBJ2-7; D is possibly TRBD2 (6 bases). The germline CDR1 and CDR2 sequences are SGHTA and FQGNSA. CDR3 size: 15 residues. V lost 1 base, J lost 0 bases, and 10 bases lay in between. Written as DNA, the CDR3 is TGTGCCAGCAGCTTAGTAGCGGTGGTCTCCTACGAGCAGTACTTC. Translating gives CASSLVAVVSYEQYF.